This entry concerns a single TCR beta chain. The antigen is undetermined. Looked up from germline, CDR1 is MNHNY and CDR2 is SVGAGI (reference sequence). The CDR3 extends over 12 amino acids. Trimming cost V 3 bases and J 7 bases, with 9 bases left between them. The entry originates in a study of T cells after yellow fever vaccination. The 5'RACE template-switching step produced TCR cDNA and added a universal primer site and UMIs. TCRdb re-called the 5' RACE reads through MiXCR, storing one row per CDR3 protein. This table has more than 95,000 distinct CDR3 sequences, 6.5% to 8% appearing once. Findings and caveats of the study: Of the clonotypes, a small share occurred in both CD4 and CD8 compartments. A large majority of primary-vaccination clones showed up again after the booster (about 97% CD4, about 87% CD8). The study found a weaker secondary response that peaked faster, day 5 versus 15.

The origin of this receptor is a young man who received the YFV17D yellow fever vaccine. This sample comprised CD4+ T cells sorted from PBMCs, obtained more than 8 days after the first yellow fever vaccination. The J gene is TRBJ1-1, the V gene TRBV6-6; a weak D match, TRBD1 (5 bases). The CDR3 spells CASSYRGVEAFF. Written as DNA, the CDR3 is TGTGCCAGCAGTTATCGGGGGGTTGAAGCTTTCTTT.